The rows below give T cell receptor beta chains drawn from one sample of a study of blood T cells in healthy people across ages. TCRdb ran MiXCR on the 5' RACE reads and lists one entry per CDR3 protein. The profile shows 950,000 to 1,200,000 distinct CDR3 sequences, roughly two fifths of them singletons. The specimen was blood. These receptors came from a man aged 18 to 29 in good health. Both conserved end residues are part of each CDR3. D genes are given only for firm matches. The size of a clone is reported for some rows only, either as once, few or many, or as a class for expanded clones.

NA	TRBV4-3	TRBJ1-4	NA	TGCGCCAGCAGCCCGAGTTTGGCTGGGGAAAAACTGTTTTTT	CASSPSLAGEKLFF
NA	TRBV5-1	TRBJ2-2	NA	TGCGCCAGCAGCCCGACCAGAGCGAACACCGGGGAGCTGTTTTTT	CASSPTRANTGELFF
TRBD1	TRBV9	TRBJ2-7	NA	TGTGCCAGCAGCGTAGGACAGGGGTTGGGCTACGAGCAGTACTTC	CASSVGQGLGYEQYF
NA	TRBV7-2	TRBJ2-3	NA	TGTGCCAGCAGCTGGCGGACAGCCAGCACAGATACGCAGTATTTT	CASSWRTASTDTQYF
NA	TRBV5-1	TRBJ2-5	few	TGCGCCAGCAGCTTGGCCCCACAGGCCGGAGAGCAGTACTTC	CASSLAPQAGEQYF
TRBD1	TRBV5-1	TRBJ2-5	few	TGCGCCAGCAGCAACCGACAGGGGTATGAGACCCAGTACTTC	CASSNRQGYETQYF
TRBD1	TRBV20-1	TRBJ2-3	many	TGCAGTGCTCTACCGGGACAGGGGATCACAGATACGCAGTATTTT	CSALPGQGITDTQYF
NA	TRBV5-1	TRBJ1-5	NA	TGCGCCAGCAGCTTAACGAGCGGACTTAGCACAGATACGCAGCATTTT	CASSLTSGLSTDTQHF
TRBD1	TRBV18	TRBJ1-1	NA	TGTGCCAGCTCACCAAAGACAGGGGGTGGAACTGAAGCTTTCTTT	CASSPKTGGGTEAFF
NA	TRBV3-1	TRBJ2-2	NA	TGTGCCAGCAGCCAAGAGTTCCGGGTGAACACCGGGGAGCTGTTTTTT	CASSQEFRVNTGELFF
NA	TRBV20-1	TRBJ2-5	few	TGCAGTGCAGTGTCGGGGACCCAGTACTTC	CSAVSGTQYF
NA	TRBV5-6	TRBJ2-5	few	TGTGCCAGCACCCTTCGGGAGACCCAGTACTTC	CASTLRETQYF
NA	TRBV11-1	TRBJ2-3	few	TGTGCCAGCAGCTTAGTTCCGGGGACCACAGATACGCAGTATTTT	CASSLVPGTTDTQYF
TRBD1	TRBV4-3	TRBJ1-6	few	TGCGCCAGCAGCCACCCGGACAGGGGGGATTCACCCCTCCACTTT	CASSHPDRGDSPLHF
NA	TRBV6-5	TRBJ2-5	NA	TGTGCCAGCAGTTACCCCCGTCGGGGAGGACAAGAGACCCAGTACTTC	CASSYPRRGGQETQYF
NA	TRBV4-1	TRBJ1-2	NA	TGCGCCAGCAGCCAAGTTTTACAGGCACACTATGGCTACACCTTC	CASSQVLQAHYGYTF
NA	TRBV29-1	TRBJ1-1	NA	TGCAGCGTTGATTTCAGGGTTGGAGTCGGAGCTTTCTTT	CSVDFRVGVGAFF
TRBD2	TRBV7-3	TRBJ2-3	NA	TGTGCCAGCAGCTTATGGAGCGGGGGGGATACAGATACGCAGTATTTT	CASSLWSGGDTDTQYF
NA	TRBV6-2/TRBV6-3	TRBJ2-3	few	TGTGCCAGCAGTTACCCCCGTTTCACAGATACGCAGTATTTT	CASSYPRFTDTQYF
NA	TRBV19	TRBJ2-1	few	TGTGCCAGTAGCCAGCTACTGGGGAACAATGAGCAGTTCTTC	CASSQLLGNNEQFF